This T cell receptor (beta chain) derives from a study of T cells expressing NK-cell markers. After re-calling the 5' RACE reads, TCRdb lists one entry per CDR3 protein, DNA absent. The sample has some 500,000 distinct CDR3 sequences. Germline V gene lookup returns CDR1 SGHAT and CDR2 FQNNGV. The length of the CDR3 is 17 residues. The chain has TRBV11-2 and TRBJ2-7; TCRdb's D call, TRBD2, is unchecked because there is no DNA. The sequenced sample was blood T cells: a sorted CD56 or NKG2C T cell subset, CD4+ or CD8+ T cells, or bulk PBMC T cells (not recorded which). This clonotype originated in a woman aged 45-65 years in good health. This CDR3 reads CASSPGIGGSSLNEQYF.